These 12 T cell receptor beta chains came from one sample sequenced in a study of shared clonotypes between healthy human individuals. Produced via immunoSEQ multiplex PCR; TCRdb's table is partial and in-frame only. The sample yields 2 million to 2.5 million clones, 93% seen once. Material: naive CD4+ T cells from PBMCs. Subset described: CD45RA+ positively selected. The origin of the receptors is a man aged 18 to 35 in good health. Some clones in this sample may be carry-over from other donors' samples.

The rearrangement links TRBV28 to TRBJ2-7, with 7 bases lining up with TRBD2. Germline CDR1 MDHEN, CDR2 SYDVKM. This CDR3 region has 16 residues. The V gene end was trimmed by 6 bases and the J gene end by 3 bases; junction bases not matched to a gene: 14. CDR3 protein: CASSPPPSGGYYEQYF. In nucleotides, the CDR3 is TGTGCCAGCAGCCCGCCCCCTAGCGGAGGTTACTACGAGCAGTACTTC.

This clone was seen more than once but under ten times. The rearrangement uses TRBV5-1 and TRBJ1-2; D uncertain. CDR3 length equals 15 residues. V was trimmed by 0 bases and J by 0 bases, leaving 9 bases between them. Looked up from germline, CDR1 is SGHRS and CDR2 is YFSETQ. CDR3 region: CASSLVAEPNYGYTF. In DNA form, the CDR3 reads TGCGCCAGCAGCTTGGTGGCGGAGCCTAACTATGGCTACACCTTC.

This sequence joins TRBV5-1 and TRBJ2-3; a weak D match, TRBD2 (5 bases). Trimming cost V 2 bases and J 1 base, with 11 bases left between them. This CDR3 region has 15 residues. CDR1 is SGHRS and CDR2 is YFSETQ in the germline V gene. The CDR3 sequence is CASSFKRAGTDTQYF. In nucleotides, the CDR3 is TGCGCCAGCAGCTTTAAGAGGGCTGGCACAGATACGCAGTATTTT.

This clone was counted only a few times. The genes are TRBV7-2 and TRBJ1-2, with TRBD1 matching over 10 bases. The length of the CDR3 is 14 residues. The junction had 10 bases not matched to a gene; V was cut back by 8 bases and J by 7 bases. Germline values: CDR1 SGHTA, CDR2 FQGNSA. The CDR3: CASARDRGRFGYTF. For the CDR3, the DNA is TGTGCCAGCGCTAGAGACAGGGGGCGGTTTGGCTACACCTTC. The full variable domain, rest sourced from reference TRBV7-2 and TRBJ1-2, is GAGVSQSPSNKVTEKGKDVELRCDPISGHTALYWYRQSLGQGLEFLIYFQGNSAPDKSGLPSDRFSAERTGGSVSTLTIQRTQQEDSAVYLCASARDRGRFGYTFGSGTRLTVV.

With regard to this clone: Other DNA sequences in the same sample also yield this CDR3. The chain joins TRBV10-3 to TRBJ1-5; TRBD1 agrees at 7 bases. Germline CDR1 is ENHRY and CDR2 is SYGVKD. The CDR3 has 13 residues. V was pared by 4 bases and J by 4 bases, with 1 base of the junction left unmatched. The CDR3 sequence: CAISGQGNQPQHF. CDR3 DNA sequence: TGTGCCATCAGTGGACAGGGAAATCAGCCCCAGCATTTT.

J is TRBJ2-1 and V is TRBV5-1; possible D gene TRBD2, 5 bases. This CDR3 has 16 residues. V was shortened by 0 bases and J by 0 bases, with 10 bases between the two germline ends. CDR1 SGHRS and CDR2 YFSETQ come from the germline V gene. Here the CDR3 reads CASSLAPAGSYNEQFF. CDR3 in DNA: TGCGCCAGCAGCTTGGCCCCGGCGGGCTCCTACAATGAGCAGTTCTTC.

This clone has just one count. The chain is built from TRBV28 and TRBJ1-4; D is unclear. The V end was cut by 6 bases, the J end by 3 bases, with 14 bases between. The CDR3 has 15 amino acids. The germline gives CDR1 MDHEN, CDR2 SYDVKM. CDR3 coding DNA: TGTGCCAGCAGCGTATACTCGGGGTCTAATGAAAAACTGTTTTTT. Its protein product is CASSVYSGSNEKLFF.

The CDR3 loop reads CASSRETLRTDTQYF. The CDR3 nucleotides are TGTGCCAGCAGTCGGGAGACACTACGCACAGATACGCAGTATTTT. The rearrangement uses TRBV2 and TRBJ2-3, with D possibly being TRBD2 (6 bases). This CDR3 region has 15 residues. The V and J ends lost 5 bases and 1 base respectively, with 13 bases between them. From germline, CDR1 is SNHLY and CDR2 FYNNEI.

This chain uses TRBV28 with TRBJ2-3, with D hard to call. The CDR3 is 12 amino acids. Germline V gene data show CDR1 as MDHEN and CDR2 as SYDVKM. V lost 6 bases and J lost 6, with 10 bases in between. The CDR3 bases are TGTGCCAGCAGCCCGATGGGGGATACGCAGTATTTT. It translates to CASSPMGDTQYF.

The chain joins TRBV6-5 to TRBJ1-2, with a weak D call TRBD1 (6 bases). Germline V gives CDR1 MNHEY, CDR2 SVGAGI. V lost 4 bases, J lost 6 bases, and 12 bases lay in between. This CDR3 is 13 amino acids long. The CDR3 sequence: CASSSRGADGYTF. The CDR3 nucleotides read TGTGCCAGCAGTTCCCGGGGGGCGGATGGCTACACCTTC.

A single count supports this clone. The V call is TRBV2, the J call TRBJ2-7, with 10 bases fitting TRBD2. The V gene's germline CDR1 is SNHLY and CDR2 FYNNEI. This CDR3 has 16 amino acids. The trim removed 2 bases at V and 0 bases at J, leaving 4 bases unmatched. The CDR3 protein is CASSEQSGRASYEQYF. The CDR3 DNA reads as TGTGCCAGCAGTGAACAGAGCGGGAGGGCCTCCTACGAGCAGTACTTC.

The chain is built from TRBV6-6 and TRBJ1-1, with D possibly matching TRBD1 (5 bases). Between the trimmed V and J ends, which lost 8 bases and 3 bases, there was a span of 16 bases. Germline loops: CDR1 MNHNY, CDR2 SVGAGI (reference sequence). This CDR3 is built from 14 residues. The CDR3 sequence: CASARAGSDTEAFF. The CDR3 DNA reads TGTGCCAGCGCTAGGGCAGGGAGTGACACTGAAGCTTTCTTT.